This T cell receptor (beta chain) was recorded in a study of regulatory T cells in long-lasting Graves disease. Study at large: Over 5 years of antithyroid drugs with positive TSH receptor antibodies was taken to mean persistent Graves' disease. Findings and limits, study-wide: Persistent disease was characterized by preferential usage of TRBV28, TRBJ1-2 and TRBJ2-5. The analysis examined peripheral blood only and excluded thyroid tissue.

On this clonotype: Its specificity is not known.

The authors built TCR beta libraries using iRepertoire HTBI primers and Arm-PCR of CDR3 regions. TCRdb independently ran MiXCR on the multiplex PCR reads; one entry per CDR3 protein. The table records 300,000 to 400,000 distinct CDR3 sequences, 15% to 20% of them present only once. Trimming cost V 1 base and J 7 bases; bases outside gene matches: 6. CDR1 is SGHVS and CDR2 is FNYEAQ in the germline V gene. The CDR3 covers 15 residues. Time point indicated: persistent/refractory GD, antithyroid drugs over 5 years with positive TRAb. Following extraction of RNA from PBMCs, that RNA was used to make the TCR library.

The TCR comes from a female donor with Graves disease. The sequencing here drew on peripheral blood mononuclear cells (PBMCs), taken when the disease was refractory, from a patient treated with antithyroid drugs. The V call is TRBV7-6, the J call TRBJ1-5; 8 nucleotides align to TRBD1. CDR3 in DNA: TGTGCCAGCAGCTTAGGGCAGGGGGCGAGGCAGCCCCAGCATTTT. Translated, it gives CASSLGQGARQPQHF.